What follows describes a single T cell receptor (beta chain). These data originate in a study of beta chain features in type 1 diabetes. The study reverse transcribed the entire isolated RNA, so it sequenced expressed TCRB transcripts. This table comes from immunoSEQ multiplex PCR, and its TCRdb copy is limited to in-frame clones, with some not included. The repertoire holds 450,000 to 550,000 clones, with 30% as singletons. There are 15 residues in the CDR3. V lost 4 bases, J lost 2 bases, and 5 bases stayed unmatched. Sequenced: naive CD4+ T cells from blood. The source is a man younger than 35 in good health. The chain joins TRBV23-1 to TRBJ2-7, with 10 bases aligning to TRBD1. TRBV23-1 is an open reading frame whose function is uncertain. As DNA, the CDR3 is TGCGCCAGCAGTCTTCCCGGGACAGGGGCCTACGAGCAGTACTTC. This encodes CASSLPGTGAYEQYF.